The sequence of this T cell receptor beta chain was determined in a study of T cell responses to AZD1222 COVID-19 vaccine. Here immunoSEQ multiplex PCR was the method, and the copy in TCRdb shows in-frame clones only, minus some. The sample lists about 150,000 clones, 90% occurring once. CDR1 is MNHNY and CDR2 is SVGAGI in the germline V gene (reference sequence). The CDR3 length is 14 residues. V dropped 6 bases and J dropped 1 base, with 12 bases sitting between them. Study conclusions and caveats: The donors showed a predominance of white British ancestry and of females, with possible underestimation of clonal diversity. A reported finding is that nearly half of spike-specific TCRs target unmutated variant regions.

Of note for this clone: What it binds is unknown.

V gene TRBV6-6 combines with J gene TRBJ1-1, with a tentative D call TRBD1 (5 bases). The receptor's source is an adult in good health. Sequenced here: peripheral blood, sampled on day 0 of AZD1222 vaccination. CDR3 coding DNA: TGTGCCAGCAGACCCGGGGCTAAGAACACTGAAGCTTTCTTT. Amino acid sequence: CASRPGAKNTEAFF.